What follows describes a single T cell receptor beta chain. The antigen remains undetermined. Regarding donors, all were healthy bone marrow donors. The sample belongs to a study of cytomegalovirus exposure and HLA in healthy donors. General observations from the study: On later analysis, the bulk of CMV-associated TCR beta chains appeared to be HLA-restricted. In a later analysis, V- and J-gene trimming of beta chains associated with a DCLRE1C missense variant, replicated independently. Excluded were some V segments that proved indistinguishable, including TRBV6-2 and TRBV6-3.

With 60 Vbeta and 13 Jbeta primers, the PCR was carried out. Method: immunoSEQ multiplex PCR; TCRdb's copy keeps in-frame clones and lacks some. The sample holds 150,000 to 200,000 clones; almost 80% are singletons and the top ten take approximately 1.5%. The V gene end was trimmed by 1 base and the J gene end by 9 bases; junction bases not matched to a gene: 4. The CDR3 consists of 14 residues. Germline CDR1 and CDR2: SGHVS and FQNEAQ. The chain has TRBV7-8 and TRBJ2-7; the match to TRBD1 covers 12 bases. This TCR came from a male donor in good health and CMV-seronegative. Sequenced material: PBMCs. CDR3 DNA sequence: TGTGCCAGCAGCTTAGGCGGGACAGGGGGCGTGCAGTACTTC. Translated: CASSLGGTGGVQYF.